This T cell receptor beta chain derives from a study of T cell repertoires in cytomegalovirus infection. Study as a whole: In the study, CMV epitopes included recently identified HLA-C-restricted and well-studied HLA-B-restricted ones. TCR beta signatures that were public indicated CMV infection and matching HLA type.

Regarding this clonotype: Its antigen is undetermined.

TCRdb used MiXCR to reprocess the reads, holding one entry per CDR3 protein. Of nearly 700,000 distinct CDR3 sequences listed, about 30% were seen once; the top ten hold around a sixth. Study conclusions and caveats: Across the ex vivo response, the dominant clonotypes were HLA-C-restricted CMV-specific TCR beta clonotypes. Cumulated frequencies of public TCR beta families served to identify carriers of CMV plus the relevant HLA.

The sample here was cultured PBMCs, taken from culture after CMV antigen stimulation. The TCR was taken from a human donor in good health (CMV status not recorded). Some clones in this sample may be carry-over from other donors' samples.

The CDR3 sequence is CAISENARQETQYF. For the CDR3, the DNA is TGTGCCATCAGTGAGAACGCCAGGCAAGAGACCCAGTACTTC. The chain combines TRBV10-3 with TRBJ2-5; no definite D call. Germline values: CDR1 ENHRY, CDR2 SYGVKD. V dropped 2 bases and J dropped 2 bases, with 9 bases sitting between them. The CDR3 runs 14 residues.